The 2 T cell receptor beta chains listed next were all sequenced from one sample in a study of prognosis after radiotherapy for stage I lung cancer. Starting from genomic DNA, TCR beta CDR3 was amplified through two-round multiplex PCR. The first PCR round targeted every TRBV and TRBJ gene with specific primers. Each CDR3 protein is one row after TCRdb ran MiXCR on the multiplex PCR reads. The data contain some 15,000 distinct CDR3 sequences, 56% of them singletons. Sequences were derived from PBMCs, sampled before or after stereotactic body radiation therapy (not recorded which). The receptor set was obtained from a donor over 45 with non-small cell lung cancer.

In its sample, this clonotype ranks as medium-sized. The chain couples TRBV4-2 to TRBJ2-2; a possible D gene is TRBD1 (5 bases). V was shortened by 7 bases and J by 3 bases, with 15 bases between the two germline ends. Germline CDR1 LGHNA, CDR2 YNFKEQ. This CDR3 contains 15 residues. Here the CDR3 reads CASTQKPGYTGELFF. The CDR3 nucleotides are TGTGCCAGCACCCAGAAGCCAGGGTACACCGGGGAGCTGTTTTTT.

The chain uses TRBV27 and TRBJ2-2; D remains ambiguous. The CDR3 is 12 residues long. Germline V gene sequence: CDR1 MNHEY, CDR2 SMNVEV (reference sequence). The ends were cut back, 7 bases at V and 9 bases at J, with 12 bases in the middle. The CDR3 bases are TGTGCCAGCATCCAACCCGGGTGGGAGCTGTTTTTT. Translated: CASIQPGWELFF.